This T cell receptor (beta chain) comes out of a study of patients and donors after allogeneic stem cell transplantation. This clonotype was observed a handful of times. TCRdb re-analysed the RT-PCR reads in MiXCR, keeping a single row per CDR3 protein. This sample has approximately 140,000 distinct CDR3 sequences, with roughly two fifths found just once. The CDR3 loop spans 12 amino acids. Trimming shortened V by 6 bases and J by 8 bases, and 13 bases separated the two germline ends. The germline V gene has CDR1 WSHSY and CDR2 SAAADI. The sequencing input was blood, either unsorted or a sorted T cell fraction (not recorded which). This TCR was sampled from a human donor who was either an allogeneic HSCT recipient or a stem cell or donor lymphocyte infusion donor (not recorded which). It is not recorded whose cells these are; they may come from a transplant donor. This sequence joins TRBV10-2 and TRBJ1-2; D unresolved. CDR3 nucleotides: TGCGCCAGCAGCCAAGGCGACTCCGGCTACACCTTC. Translating gives CASSQGDSGYTF.